The 3 T cell receptor beta chains listed next were all sequenced from one sample in a study of shared clonotypes between healthy human individuals. Sequencing was performed with immunoSEQ multiplex PCR; in TCRdb, only in-frame clones are kept and a portion is missing. The repertoire holds some 1,400,000 clones, with roughly 96% as singletons. The sequencing input was naive CD4+ T cells sorted from blood. Stated subset: CD45RA+ positively selected. Receptor source: a man under 40 in good health.

DNA for the CDR3: TGCGCCAGCAGCTCCTCGGGCAGACCCCCAGAGACCCAGTACTTC. It yields the protein CASSSSGRPPETQYF. V is TRBV5-1 and J is TRBJ2-5; D is uncertain. Trimming removed 3 bases from V and 4 bases from J, with 16 bases in between. Germline V gene lookup returns CDR1 SGHRS and CDR2 YFSETQ. CDR3 size: 15 residues.

The genes are TRBV19 and TRBJ2-1; TRBD1 is a possible D gene (5 bases). Trimming removed 0 bases at V and 9 bases at J, with 12 bases between. The CDR3 totals 14 residues. Germline V gene data show CDR1 as LNHDA and CDR2 as SQIVND (reference sequence). CDR3 in amino acids: CASSIEGQGSEQFF. The CDR3 DNA reads TGTGCCAGTAGTATAGAGGGCCAGGGTAGTGAGCAGTTCTTC.

The V gene is TRBV5-1, the J gene TRBJ2-5; D may be TRBD1 or TRBD2 (5 bases each). The CDR3 has 16 amino acids. V lost 0 bases and J 5 bases, leaving 17 bases between the germline ends. In germline, CDR1 is SGHRS, CDR2 YFSETQ. Written as DNA, the CDR3 is TGCGCCAGCAGCTTGGACGGCAGGGACGGCTACGAGACCCAGTACTTC. Encoded protein: CASSLDGRDGYETQYF.